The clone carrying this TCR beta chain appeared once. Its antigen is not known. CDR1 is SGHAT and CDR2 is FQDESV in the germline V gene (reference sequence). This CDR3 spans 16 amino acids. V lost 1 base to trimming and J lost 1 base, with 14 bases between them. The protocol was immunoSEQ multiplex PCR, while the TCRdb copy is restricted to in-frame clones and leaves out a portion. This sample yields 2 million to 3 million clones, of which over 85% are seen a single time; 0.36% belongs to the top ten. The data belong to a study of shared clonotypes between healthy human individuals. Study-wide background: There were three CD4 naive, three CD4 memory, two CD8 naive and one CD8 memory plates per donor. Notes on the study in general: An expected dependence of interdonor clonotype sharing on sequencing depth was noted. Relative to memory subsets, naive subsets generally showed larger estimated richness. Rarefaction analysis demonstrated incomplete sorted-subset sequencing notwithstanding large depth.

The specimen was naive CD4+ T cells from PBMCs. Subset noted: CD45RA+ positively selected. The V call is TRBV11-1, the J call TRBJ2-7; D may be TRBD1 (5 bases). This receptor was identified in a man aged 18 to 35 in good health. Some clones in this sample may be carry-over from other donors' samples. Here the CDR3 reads CASSLGFGAQSYEQYF. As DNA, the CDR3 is TGTGCCAGCAGCTTAGGTTTTGGGGCCCAATCCTACGAGCAGTACTTC.